This is a list of T cell receptor beta chains from one sample in a study of shared clonotypes between healthy human individuals. This table comes from immunoSEQ multiplex PCR, and its TCRdb copy is limited to in-frame clones, with some not included. Found here are hundreds of thousands of clones, about 96% of them singletons; the top ten hold roughly 0.1%. Sequenced: naive CD8+ T cells sorted from blood. The receptors stem from a woman aged 25 to 45 in good health. The CDR3 runs from the conserved cysteine through the conserved F or W. A D gene is named only where the DNA matches it firmly. Clone size is not always given. Where it is, it says once, few, many or a class for expanded clones.

.,.,TRBV5-4,TRBJ2-7,TGTGCCAGCAGCCCTGACAGCTCCTACGAGCAGTACTTC,CASSPDSSYEQYF
.,.,TRBV2,TRBJ2-7,TGTGCCAGCTCCTCAGGGGTTGTCTACGAGCAGTACTTC,CASSSGVVYEQYF
.,.,TRBV2,TRBJ1-3,TGTGCCAGCAGTGAAATCGCCAGGGACTCTGGAAACACCATATATTTT,CASSEIARDSGNTIYF
.,TRBD1,TRBV28,TRBJ1-4,TGTGCCAGCAGTTTACAGGACAGGGTTTATGAAAAACTGTTTTTT,CASSLQDRVYEKLFF
.,.,TRBV28,TRBJ1-2,TGTGCCAGCAGTTGGTTGGCGGCGGTGAGGTATGGCTACACCTTC,CASSWLAAVRYGYTF
.,TRBD2,TRBV11-2,TRBJ2-1,TGTGCCAGCAGCTTATTAGCTAGCGGTATTTACAATGAGCAGTTCTTC,CASSLLASGIYNEQFF
.,.,TRBV7-9,TRBJ1-4,TGTGCCAGCACCGACAGGTCTAATGAAAAACTGTTTTTT,CASTDRSNEKLFF
.,TRBD2,TRBV5-4,TRBJ2-7,TGTGCCAGCAGTTCCGGGACTAGCGGATACGAGCAGTACTTC,CASSSGTSGYEQYF
few,.,TRBV29-1,TRBJ1-1,TGCAGCGTTGAAGAGTCTAACACTGAAGCTTTCTTT,CSVEESNTEAFF
.,TRBD1,TRBV19,TRBJ1-5,TGTGCCAGTAGCGATTGGGACAGCTATAAGGGATTCAATCAGCCCCAGCATTTT,CASSDWDSYKGFNQPQHF